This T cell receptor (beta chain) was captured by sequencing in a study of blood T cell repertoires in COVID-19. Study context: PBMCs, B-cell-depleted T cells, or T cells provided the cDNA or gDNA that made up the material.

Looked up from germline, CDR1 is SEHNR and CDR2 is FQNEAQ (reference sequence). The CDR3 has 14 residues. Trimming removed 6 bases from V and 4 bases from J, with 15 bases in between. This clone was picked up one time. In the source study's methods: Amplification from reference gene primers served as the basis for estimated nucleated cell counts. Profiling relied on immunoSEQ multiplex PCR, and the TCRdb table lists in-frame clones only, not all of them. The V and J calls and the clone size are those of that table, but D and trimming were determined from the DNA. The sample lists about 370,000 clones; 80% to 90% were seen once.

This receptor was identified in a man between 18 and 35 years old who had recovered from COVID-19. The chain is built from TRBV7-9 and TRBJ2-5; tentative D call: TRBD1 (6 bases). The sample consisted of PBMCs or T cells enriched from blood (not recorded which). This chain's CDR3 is CASSMGHTRETQYF. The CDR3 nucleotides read TGTGCCAGCAGTATGGGACACACAAGAGAGACCCAGTACTTC.